This T cell receptor beta chain comes out of a study of blood T cell repertoires in COVID-19. Study as a whole: Sites across the United States, Italy and Spain contributed samples from acute and convalescent COVID-19. Nucleic acid was either cDNA or gDNA, and it came from T cells, B-cell-depleted T cells, or PBMCs.

Clones were sequenced by immunoSEQ multiplex PCR, and TCRdb holds only the in-frame ones, with some missing. The table includes around 68,000 clones, around 87% detected once. The CDR3 spans 13 residues. V was shortened by 6 bases and J by 4 bases, with 10 bases between the two germline ends. Looked up from germline, CDR1 is ENHRY and CDR2 is SYGVKD. The chain combines TRBV10-3 with TRBJ2-1; D might be TRBD2 (5 bases). The origin of this receptor is a man aged 45-65 years with acute or convalescent COVID-19. The sample consisted of peripheral blood. CDR3 residues: CAISPGMYNEQFF. The CDR3 coding sequence is TGTGCCATCAGCCCCGGGATGTACAATGAGCAGTTCTTC.